What follows is one TCR beta chain and its context. What it recognizes is unknown. Generated by immunoSEQ multiplex PCR, the TCRdb table keeps only in-frame clones and is missing some. This repertoire shows 130,000 to 150,000 clones, approximately 90% found once; its top ten account for around 2.2%. This sample was included in a study of T cell responses to AZD1222 COVID-19 vaccine. Study observations and caveats: Of the AZD1222 recipients, only 5 or 6 were seropositive at baseline. Among the donors, most were white British and more were female, and clonal diversity was possibly underestimated. Vaccination with two AZD1222 doses was followed by a rise in Spike-specific TCR breadth and depth.

The CDR3 runs to 16 residues. The V gene's germline CDR1 is KGHSH and CDR2 LQKENI. Deletions cut 1 base from V and 8 bases from J, with 17 bases between. Sequences were derived from peripheral blood, sampled on day 0 of AZD1222 vaccination. The sequence was obtained from an adult in good health. The chain couples TRBV18 to TRBJ1-4; D is undetermined. The CDR3 DNA sequence: TGTGCCAGCTCACCACTGTTAAGGCCGGGAGAGGAAAAACTGTTTTTT. Residues: CASSPLLRPGEEKLFF.